The 2 T cell receptor beta chains presented below share a single source sample, sequenced in a study of a mutant IDH1 vaccine in newly diagnosed glioma. These receptors' targets are unknown. Sequenced by immunoSEQ multiplex PCR; TCRdb stores in-frame clones only, minus some. The sample lists tens of thousands of clones; around 76% were seen once. The time point is: week 23, last vaccination. Vaccine doses each comprised 300 ug of mutant IDH1 20-mer peptide, with topical imiquimod. Source: PBMCs, taken from a glioma patient whose treatment included an IDH1 peptide vaccine. These receptors came from a man aged 50-59 years with glioma.

V and J are TRBV10-2 and TRBJ1-2, with TRBD1 matching over 8 bases. The CDR3 length is 14 residues. V gave up 2 bases and J gave up 10 bases; unmatched junction bases: 9. CDR1 and CDR2 (germline): WSHSY, SAAADI. CDR3 coding DNA: TGCGCCAGCAGTGAGGCGGACAGGGCGTTAGACTACACCTTC. As protein: CASSEADRALDYTF.

The V call is TRBV29-1, the J call TRBJ2-7; D is unclear. The CDR3 loop spans 11 amino acids. Per germline, CDR1 SQVTM and CDR2 ANQGSEA. V was cut by 3 bases and J by 4 bases, with 7 bases left in between. Here the CDR3 DNA reads TGCAGCGTTGACTTAAATTACGAGCAGTACTTC. Translating gives CSVDLNYEQYF.